The T cell receptor (beta chain) described here comes from a study of blood T cell repertoires in COVID-19. In assigning cohorts, the study relied on participant-reported clinical history. This CDR3 has 15 residues. CDR1 and CDR2 from the germline V gene are KGHSH and LQKENI. The V end lost 2 bases, the J end lost 1 base, and 6 bases lay between the germline ends. This table comes from immunoSEQ multiplex PCR, and its TCRdb copy is limited to in-frame clones, with some not included. The profile shows fewer than 500,000 clones, 75% to 90% of them singletons. The origin of this receptor is a young man who had recovered from COVID-19. Sequenced input: PBMCs or T cells enriched from blood (not recorded which). The V call is TRBV18, the J call TRBJ2-6; D uncertain. The CDR3 sequence: CASSPSQSGANVLTF. Here the CDR3 DNA reads TGTGCCAGCTCACCATCCCAGTCTGGGGCCAACGTCCTGACTTTC.